This T cell receptor beta chain was profiled in a study of blood T cell repertoires in COVID-19. The repertoire was sequenced with immunoSEQ multiplex PCR; TCRdb's copy has only in-frame clones and lacks some. The repertoire holds about 120,000 clones, roughly 84% seen once, with 3% to 4.5% in the top ten. The CDR3 runs to 17 residues. Trimming at V came to 0 bases and at J to 4 bases, leaving 6 bases not matched to a gene. CDR1 is SGHAT, CDR2 FQNNGV, per germline. The gene calls are TRBV11-2 and TRBJ2-6; 7 nucleotides align to TRBD2. This clonotype originated in a woman under 40 who had recovered from COVID-19. The sequenced material came from PBMCs or T cells enriched from blood (not recorded which). The CDR3: CASSLDSGFSGANVLTF. CDR3 bases: TGTGCCAGCAGCTTAGATAGCGGGTTTTCCGGGGCCAACGTCCTGACTTTC.